A single sample is the source of the 15 T cell receptor beta chains below, sequenced in a study of T cell responses to AZD1222 COVID-19 vaccine. Profiling relied on immunoSEQ multiplex PCR, and the TCRdb table lists in-frame clones only, not all of them. The table lists under 150,000 clones, almost 90% of them singletons. The material sequenced was peripheral blood, taken 28 days after the second AZD1222 dose. Receptors were obtained from an adult who received the AZD1222 COVID-19 vaccine.

The V call is TRBV6-5, the J call TRBJ1-1, with TRBD1 identical over 9 bases. CDR3 size: 14 residues. CDR1 and CDR2 from the germline V gene are MNHEY and SVGAGI. Trimming at V came to 8 bases and at J to 4 bases, leaving 8 bases not matched to a gene. CDR3 amino acids: CASLGQGGRTEAFF. The CDR3 DNA reads as TGTGCCAGCTTGGGACAGGGTGGGCGCACTGAAGCTTTCTTT.

The V and J genes are TRBV28 and TRBJ1-1, with D perhaps matching TRBD1 (5 bases). V was clipped by 6 bases and J by 4 bases, with 15 bases between them. The CDR3 has 14 amino acids. Germline V gene lookup returns CDR1 MDHEN and CDR2 SYDVKM. CDR3 amino acids: CASSSTVYLTEAFF. DNA for the CDR3: TGTGCCAGCAGCTCGACAGTCTACCTCACTGAAGCTTTCTTT.

In this sample, this clone turned up once. The rearrangement uses TRBV18 and TRBJ1-6; D is ambiguous. The V gene's germline CDR1 is KGHSH and CDR2 LQKENI. The V gene lost 2 bases and the J gene lost 10 bases, with 15 bases spanning the gap. This CDR3 has 15 amino acids. CDR3: CASSPRRPSNSPLHF. The CDR3 DNA sequence: TGTGCCAGCTCACCAAGGCGGCCCTCGAACTCACCCCTCCACTTT.

This chain joins TRBV19 and TRBJ2-2; no clear D gene. Germline V lookup: CDR1 LNHDA, CDR2 SQIVND (reference sequence). V was cut by 5 bases and J by 7 bases, with 11 bases left in between. The CDR3 covers 13 residues. For the CDR3, the DNA is TGTGCCAGTAGTCCCCTTGGGCGCGGGGAGCTGTTTTTT. It translates to CASSPLGRGELFF.

This chain connects TRBV28 to TRBJ1-3; a weak D match, TRBD1 (5 bases). The CDR3 sequence is 14 residues long. Trimming pared 5 bases from V and 4 bases from J, leaving 12 bases between. Germline-derived CDR1 and CDR2 are MDHEN and SYDVKM. In nucleotides, the CDR3 is TGTGCCAGCAGTCGAGCCAGGGTGGGAAACACCATATATTTT. Protein: CASSRARVGNTIYF.

This clone was found once. This CDR3 is also generated by other DNA sequences in the sample. This rearrangement joins TRBV28 to TRBJ1-4; 12 nucleotides line up with TRBD1. This CDR3 has 15 amino acids. Germline V gives CDR1 MDHEN, CDR2 SYDVKM. J gave up 4 bases and V 6 bases, and 3 bases lay outside the gene matches. In nucleotides, the CDR3 is TGTGCCAGCAGGGGACAGGGGGCTGGTAATGAAAAACTGTTTTTT. It is translated as CASRGQGAGNEKLFF. The complete variable domain, with remaining parts taken from reference TRBV28 and TRBJ1-4, reads DVKVTQSSRYLVKRTGEKVFLECVQDMDHENMFWYRQDPGLGLRLIYFSYDVKMKEKGDIPEGYSVSREKKERFSLILESASTNQTSMYLCASRGQGAGNEKLFFGSGTQLSVL.

The chain employs TRBV24-1 and TRBJ2-3, with 9 bases that match TRBD1. The V gene's germline CDR1 is KGHDR and CDR2 SFDVKD. This CDR3 is 13 amino acids long. J was trimmed by 4 bases and V by 12 bases; bases with no gene match: 7. In DNA, the CDR3 is TGTGCCGTTAAACAGGGGGCGGCAGATACGCAGTATTTT. This sequence encodes CAVKQGAADTQYF.

A word on this clone: Other DNA variants within this sample encode the same CDR3. This chain links TRBV5-4 with TRBJ2-5; TRBD1 matches 8 bases. J lost 1 base, V lost 2 bases, and 1 base had no gene match. The V gene's germline CDR1 is SGHNT and CDR2 YYREEE (reference sequence). The CDR3 is 14 amino acids. The CDR3 region is CASSFGQGQETQYF. As DNA, the CDR3 is TGTGCCAGCAGCTTTGGACAGGGCCAAGAGACCCAGTACTTC.

In this sample, this clone turned up once. The V call is TRBV11-2, the J call TRBJ1-6, with 8 bases fitting TRBD1. The CDR3 has 15 residues. The trim removed 0 bases at V and 10 bases at J, leaving 5 bases unmatched. Germline CDR1 SGHAT, CDR2 FQNNGV. The CDR3 is CASSLEAGGISPLHF. Here the CDR3 DNA reads TGTGCCAGCAGCTTAGAGGCAGGGGGCATCTCACCCCTCCACTTT.

J is TRBJ1-2 and V is TRBV7-9; D unclear. CDR1 SEHNR and CDR2 FQNEAQ come from the germline V gene (reference sequence). CDR3 length: 17 residues. Deletions cut 3 bases from V and 5 bases from J, with 22 bases between. The CDR3 loop reads CASSFPRTALERYGYTF. The CDR3 DNA follows: TGTGCCAGCAGCTTTCCGCGGACCGCCCTAGAACGGTATGGCTACACCTTC.

The chain combines TRBV5-6 with TRBJ1-5; D perhaps matches TRBD1 (6 bases). Trimming removed 6 bases from V and 0 bases from J, with 13 bases in between. CDR3 length: 15 amino acids. The V gene's germline CDR1 is SGHDT and CDR2 YYEEEE. Here the CDR3 DNA reads TGTGCCAGCACCCAGGGGACCCATAGCAATCAGCCCCAGCATTTT. It specifies CASTQGTHSNQPQHF.

The chain combines TRBV10-3 with TRBJ2-1; a possible D gene is TRBD1 (6 bases). This CDR3 is built from 14 residues. V lost 3 bases and J lost 6, with 12 bases in between. Germline values: CDR1 ENHRY, CDR2 SYGVKD. This CDR3 is CAISERSGVNEQFF. The CDR3 DNA is TGTGCCATCAGTGAAAGGTCAGGGGTCAATGAGCAGTTCTTC.

The chain joins TRBV3-1 (or the pseudogene TRBV3-2) to TRBJ2-1; TRBD1 aligns across 8 bases. Trimming removed 2 bases from V and 7 bases from J; junction bases left unmatched: 7. CDR1 and CDR2 (germline): LGHDT, YNNKEL (reference sequence). The CDR3 covers 15 residues. CDR3 nucleotide sequence: TGTGCCAGCAGCCAACGGCAGGGGGCCATGAATGAGCAGTTCTTC. Protein product: CASSQRQGAMNEQFF.

CDR3 nucleotides: TGTGCCAGTAGTATATTGGGGGGCGACAGGCGTTCGGGCTACACCTTC. This gives the protein CASSILGGDRRSGYTF. The gene calls are TRBV19 and TRBJ1-2; D possibly corresponds to TRBD1 (6 bases). CDR3 size: 16 residues. Germline CDR1 and CDR2: LNHDA and SQIVND (reference sequence). Trimming stripped 2 bases from V and 8 bases from J, with 21 bases between.

V gene TRBV6-2 or TRBV6-3 combines with J gene TRBJ2-6, with 9 positions matching TRBD1. The V gene end was trimmed by 2 bases and the J gene end by 0 bases; junction bases not matched to a gene: 5. The germline gives CDR1 MNHEY, CDR2 SVGEGT. CDR3 length equals 18 residues. This chain's CDR3 is CASSYPGQGHSGANVLTF. CDR3 DNA: TGTGCCAGCAGTTACCCGGGACAGGGCCACTCTGGGGCCAACGTCCTGACTTTC.